The clone carrying this T cell receptor beta chain was observed at least ten times. The target antigen is unknown. These data originate in a study of regulatory T cells in long-lasting Graves disease. Time point given: newly diagnosed GD, antithyroid drugs for less than 3 months. The TCR library was made from RNA that had been extracted from PBMCs in TRIzol. Patients with Graves' disease were diagnosed by American Thyroid Association guidelines. Libraries of TCR beta came from iRepertoire HTBI primers plus Arm-PCR of CDR3 regions. MiXCR, run by TCRdb on the multiplex PCR reads, gives a single entry per CDR3 protein. The profile shows 370,000 or so distinct CDR3 sequences, around 15% of them singletons. Germline CDR1 and CDR2: SGHRS and YFSETQ. This CDR3 comprises 18 residues. Trimming at V came to 4 bases and at J to 7 bases, leaving 16 bases not matched to a gene. Findings of the study overall: The study found TRBV28, TRBJ1-2 and TRBJ2-5 favored in persistent disease.

These data also formed part of another study, on T cells in Graves' hyperthyroidism and ophthalmopathy. This second study notes: Diagnosis of hyperthyroidism was new in patients aged 18 to 65, and its duration was under 2 months. In making diagnoses, clinical symptoms, serum thyroxine and TRAb, thyroid ultrasound and orbital computed tomography were all used.

Sample: peripheral blood mononuclear cells (PBMCs), taken at new diagnosis, from a patient treated with antithyroid drugs. This receptor was obtained from a woman aged 18-35 years with Graves disease. This chain joins TRBV5-1 and TRBJ2-7; 14 positions agree with TRBD2. CDR3 in DNA: TGCGCCAGCAGCCCCACCTCGGGACTAGCGGGAGAGACGTGGGAGCAGTACTTC. Translation: CASSPTSGLAGETWEQYF.